These 20 T cell receptor beta chains originate from one sample sequenced in a study of read filtering for tumor transcriptome and immune sequencing (dated by TCRdb to 2020 to 2022). These reads were obtained on an Illumina HiSeq 4000. The Immunoverse kit was used to build TCR libraries from roughly 0.4 ug RNA, with molecular barcoded adaptors covering alpha/delta and beta/gamma chains. TCRdb took the public reads, trimmed them with fastp at Q25, ran MiXCR for clone calling and kept in-frame beta chains. A single entry per CDR3 protein holds the most common genes and DNA from its merged rows. Within this sample are 35,000 to 50,000 distinct CDR3 sequences, with 15% to 20% of them counted one time only. The ten top clones hold roughly two fifths of the sample. Specimen: a population of CD138-negative cells sorted from bone marrow. According to the study, the label for this sample's cell subset or site signals: bone marrow mononuclear cells depleted of CD138+ plasma/myeloma cells by negative magnetic selection. The origin of the receptors is a donor older than 35 with multiple myeloma.

A word on this clonotype: A far more abundant clone sits one base away, making this likely a read error. This chain joins TRBV28 and TRBJ2-1, with unresolved D. Germline-derived CDR1 and CDR2 are MDHEN and SYDVKM. The CDR3 loop spans 14 amino acids. The CDR3 region has the DNA TGTGCCAGCAGCCTTTTGACCCGGTACAATGAGCGGTTCTTC. This gives the protein CASSLLTRYNERFF.

This clonotype showed up many times. This chain connects TRBV3-1 to TRBJ2-7; the D is unclear. Germline CDR1 LGHDT, CDR2 YNNKEL (reference sequence). This CDR3 contains 13 residues. Between the trimmed V and J ends, which lost 3 bases and 1 base, there was a span of 7 bases. The CDR3 region has the DNA TGTGCCAGCAGCCAGTCCGGATCCTACGAGCAGTACTTC. Translated: CASSQSGSYEQYF.

In this sample, this clonotype turned up many times. The V call is TRBV19, the J call TRBJ2-3; 10 positions agree with TRBD2. The CDR3 is made up of 14 amino acids. Trimming removed 6 bases from V and 6 bases from J; junction bases left unmatched: 6. Per germline, CDR1 LNHDA and CDR2 SQIVND (reference sequence). The DNA for the CDR3 is TGTGCCAGTAGCCCCACTAGCGGGACGGATACGCAGTATTTT. Protein product: CASSPTSGTDTQYF.

The sample holds many counts of this clonotype. CDR3 amino acids: CSADQGAETQYF. The DNA of the CDR3 is TGCAGTGCTGATCAGGGAGCGGAGACCCAGTACTTC. The chain links TRBV20-1 to TRBJ2-5; D tentatively reads TRBD1 or TRBD2 (5 bases each). The CDR3 has 12 amino acids. The germline V and J ends were trimmed by 5 bases and 5 bases, with 12 bases remaining between them. Germline loops: CDR1 DFQATT, CDR2 SNEGSKA (reference sequence).

This clonotype was picked up many times. The chain is built from TRBV20-1 and TRBJ2-3, with D possibly TRBD2 on 6 matching bases. Germline V gene lookup returns CDR1 DFQATT and CDR2 SNEGSKA (reference sequence). The CDR3 loop spans 13 amino acids. V was trimmed by 8 bases and J by 2 bases, leaving 14 bases between them. The CDR3 DNA sequence: TGCAGTTACTCAGCGGGTACCACAGATACGCAGTATTTT. Its translation is CSYSAGTTDTQYF.

This clonotype has at least ten counts. The chain carries TRBV20-1 and TRBJ2-7; D tentatively reads TRBD1 or TRBD2 (5 bases each). Trimming pared 3 bases from V and 3 bases from J, leaving 9 bases between. Germline-derived CDR1 and CDR2 are DFQATT and SNEGSKA (reference sequence). CDR3 length: 12 residues. CDR3 amino acids: CSARGPNYEQYF. The CDR3 DNA reads as TGCAGTGCTAGGGGACCGAACTACGAGCAGTACTTC.

At least ten counts were recorded for this clonotype. The V call is TRBV29-1, the J call TRBJ2-1; D not resolved. V was shortened by 5 bases and J by 4 bases, with 9 bases between the two germline ends. Per germline, CDR1 SQVTM and CDR2 ANQGSEA. The CDR3 runs to 12 residues. The CDR3 sequence: CSVPGRYNEQFF. The CDR3 nucleotides read TGCAGCGTTCCCGGACGTTACAATGAGCAGTTCTTC.

As to this clonotype: This may come from a read error, since a much larger clone is one base off. This chain joins TRBV20-1 and TRBJ2-7; 11 bases are shared with TRBD2. V lost 7 bases and J lost 2; bases outside the gene matches: 4. Germline V lookup: CDR1 DFQATT, CDR2 SNEGSKA (reference sequence). This CDR3 is 13 amino acids long. For the CDR3, the DNA is TGCAGTGATAGTAGCGGGAGGGCCTACGAGCAGTACTTC. Amino acids: CSDSSGRAYEQYF.

This clonotype was picked up many times. This chain joins TRBV27 and TRBJ1-5; TRBD1 agrees at 9 bases. The CDR3 loop spans 16 amino acids. The J segment lost 2 bases and the V segment lost 5 bases, leaving 7 bases of the junction unmatched. Germline V gene sequence: CDR1 MNHEY, CDR2 SMNVEV (reference sequence). CDR3 region: CASSPWTGAGNQPQHF. CDR3 nucleotides: TGTGCCAGCAGTCCCTGGACAGGGGCTGGCAATCAGCCCCAGCATTTT.

This clonotype has ten or more counts. The chain has TRBV4-3 and TRBJ2-1; 7 nucleotides line up with TRBD2. V lost 4 bases and J lost 1; bases outside the gene matches: 4. The CDR3 consists of 15 residues. Germline V gene data show CDR1 as LGHNA and CDR2 as YSLEER. CDR3 sequence: CASSLQRESYNEQFF. The CDR3, as DNA: TGCGCCAGCAGCCTTCAGCGGGAATCCTACAATGAGCAGTTCTTC.

The table lists this clonotype with many counts. The rearrangement uses TRBV6-6 and TRBJ2-7, with D maybe TRBD1 (6 bases). Trimming removed 7 bases from V and 0 bases from J, with 13 bases in between. Per germline, CDR1 MNHNY and CDR2 SVGAGI (reference sequence). The CDR3 length is 14 residues. The CDR3 reads CASIPGDASYEQYF. The CDR3 region has the DNA TGTGCCAGCATCCCAGGGGACGCCTCCTACGAGCAGTACTTC.

This clonotype has at least ten counts. CDR3 in amino acids: CASSPGTADEQYF. The DNA for the CDR3 is TGTGCCAGCAGCCCCGGGACGGCGGACGAGCAGTACTTC. This rearrangement joins TRBV5-5 to TRBJ2-7; D may correspond to TRBD1 or TRBD2 (5 bases each). Germline V gene lookup returns CDR1 SGHKS and CDR2 YYEKEE (reference sequence). The V end was cut by 4 bases, the J end by 5 bases, with 13 bases between. The CDR3 has 13 residues.

This clonotype was detected many times. The chain employs TRBV10-3 and TRBJ2-5; TRBD2 aligns across 13 bases. The J segment lost 2 bases and the V segment lost 5 bases, leaving 11 bases of the junction unmatched. This CDR3 has 18 amino acids. Germline assignment: CDR1 ENHRY and CDR2 SYGVKD. This CDR3 reads CAISKTPGTSGIQETQYF. Here the CDR3 DNA reads TGTGCCATCAGTAAAACCCCCGGGACTAGCGGGATTCAAGAGACCCAGTACTTC.

The table lists this clonotype with a few counts. The chain combines TRBV11-1 with TRBJ2-1, with 7 bases that match TRBD2. The trim removed 4 bases at V and 7 bases at J, leaving 4 bases unmatched. The CDR3 loop spans 13 amino acids. Germline V gene data show CDR1 as SGHAT and CDR2 as FQDESV (reference sequence). The chain's CDR3 is CASSSSGVNEQFF. The CDR3 nucleotides read TGTGCCAGCAGCTCAAGCGGGGTAAATGAGCAGTTCTTC. Based on the CDR3 plus reference TRBV11-1 and TRBJ2-1, the full variable domain is EAEVAQSPRYKITEKSQAVAFWCDPISGHATLYWYRQILGQGPELLVQFQDESVVDDSQLPKDRFSAERLKGVDSTLKIQPAELGDSAMYLCASSSSGVNEQFFGPGTRLTVL.

V and J are TRBV6-5 and TRBJ1-5; no definite D call. V was shortened by 7 bases and J by 3 bases, with 16 bases between the two germline ends. Germline-derived CDR1 and CDR2 are MNHEY and SVGAGI. CDR3 length equals 15 residues. The CDR3 protein is CASKPAGKSNQPQHF. CDR3 bases: TGTGCCAGCAAACCTGCCGGGAAGTCCAATCAGCCCCAGCATTTT.

Worth noting for this clonotype: Given a much more abundant clone one base away, this may be a read error. J is TRBJ2-2 and V is TRBV6-1; TRBD2 might be the D (5 bases). This CDR3 is 18 amino acids long. From germline, CDR1 is MNHNS and CDR2 SASEGT. Trimming shortened V by 6 bases and J by 0 bases, and 20 bases separated the two germline ends. The CDR3 DNA follows: TGTGCCAGCAGAGAGCCCGGACGGAGACTATCGAACACCGGGGAGCTGTTTTTT. Amino acid sequence: CASREPGRRLSNTGELFF.

This clonotype was seen at least ten times. The CDR3 region has the DNA TGTGCCAGCAGCCGTCTCTATCAGGAGACCCAGTACTTC. This gives the protein CASSRLYQETQYF. The chain carries TRBV7-2 and TRBJ2-5; D remains unclear. The CDR3 has 13 residues. CDR1 is SGHTA and CDR2 is FQGNSA in the germline V gene. The V end was cut by 5 bases, the J end by 5 bases, with 12 bases between.

At least ten counts were recorded for this clonotype. This chain joins TRBV29-1 and TRBJ2-2; 7 bases align to TRBD1. The CDR3 has 15 residues. Germline trimming cut 0 bases from V and 4 bases from J; bases unmatched to any gene: 5. Germline CDR1 reads SQVTM; CDR2 reads ANQGSEA. The CDR3, as DNA: TGCAGCGTTGAAGACCCGGGACAGTTCACCGGGGAGCTGTTTTTT. Protein sequence: CSVEDPGQFTGELFF.

With respect to this clonotype: Because it lacks the conserved phenylalanine or tryptophan at the end, this CDR3 is likely a read error. The CDR3 coding sequence is TGCGCCAGCAGTCATACACGGGATTTCATCTACAATGAGCAGTTCCTC. Its protein product is CASSHTRDFIYNEQFL. The chain links TRBV23-1 to TRBJ2-1, with D maybe TRBD2 (5 bases). TRBV23-1 is an ORF, with its function uncertain. The CDR3 runs 16 residues. Trimming took 3 bases from V and 3 from J, leaving 15 bases between them.

This clonotype was observed at least ten times. The chain uses TRBV6-2 or TRBV6-3 and TRBJ2-1; D might be TRBD2 (5 bases). The V gene lost 6 bases and the J gene lost 2 bases, with 17 bases spanning the gap. This CDR3 has 16 residues. The V gene's germline CDR1 is MNHEY and CDR2 SVGEGT. CDR3 DNA sequence: TGTGCCAGCAGCCAACCAAGAGCGGCAACCTACAATGAGCAGTTCTTC. Its protein is CASSQPRAATYNEQFF.